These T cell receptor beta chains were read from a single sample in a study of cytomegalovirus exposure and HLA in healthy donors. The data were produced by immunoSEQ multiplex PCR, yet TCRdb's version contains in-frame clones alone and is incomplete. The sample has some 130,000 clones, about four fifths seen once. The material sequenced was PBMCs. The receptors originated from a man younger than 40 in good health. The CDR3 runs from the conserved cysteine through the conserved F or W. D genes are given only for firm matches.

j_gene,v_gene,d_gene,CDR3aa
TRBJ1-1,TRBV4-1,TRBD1,CASSQTPGQVNTEAFF
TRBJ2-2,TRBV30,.,CAWSNLVGGELFF
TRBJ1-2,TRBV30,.,CAWAPRGTF
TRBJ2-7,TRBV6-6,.,CASSSPPGYEQYF
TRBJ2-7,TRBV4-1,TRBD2,CASSPGLAGVEQYF
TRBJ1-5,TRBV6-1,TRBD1,CASRGQGRSQPQHF
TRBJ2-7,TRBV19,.,CASSPGTFEQYF
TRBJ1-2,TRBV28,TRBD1,CASSLAGGGYTF
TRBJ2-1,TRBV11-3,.,CASSLFGIPNEQFF
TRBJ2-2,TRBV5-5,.,CASSFGQYTGELFF
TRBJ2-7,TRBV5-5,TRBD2,CASSPTSGVLGEQYF
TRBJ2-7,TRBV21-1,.,CASSKAGTGISYEQYF
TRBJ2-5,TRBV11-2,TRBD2,CASSLGGLAGQETQYF
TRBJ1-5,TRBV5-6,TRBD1,CASSLGGDRGLRNQPQHF
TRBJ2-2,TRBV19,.,CASSKQGNTGELFF
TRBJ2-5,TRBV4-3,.,CASSPRGSGSGTQYF
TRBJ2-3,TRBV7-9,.,CASSLERALLADTQYF
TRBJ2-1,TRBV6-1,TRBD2,CASTGLENEQFF
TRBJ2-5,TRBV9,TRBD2,CASSPGLAAGQETQYF
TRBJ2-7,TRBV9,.,CASSGNGSPYEQYF
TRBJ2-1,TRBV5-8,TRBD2,CASSLWGGSSYNEQFF
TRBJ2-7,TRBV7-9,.,CASSRQSYEQYF
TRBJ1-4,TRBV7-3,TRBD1,CASSHADRSNEKLFF
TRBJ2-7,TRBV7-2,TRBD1,CASSLQTDRVYEQYF
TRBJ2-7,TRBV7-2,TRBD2,CASSLLAGPYEQYF
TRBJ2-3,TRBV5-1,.,CASSLSSHDTDTQYF
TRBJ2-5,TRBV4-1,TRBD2,CASSQFGGLGETQYF
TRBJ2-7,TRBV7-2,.,CASRPGGNYEQYF